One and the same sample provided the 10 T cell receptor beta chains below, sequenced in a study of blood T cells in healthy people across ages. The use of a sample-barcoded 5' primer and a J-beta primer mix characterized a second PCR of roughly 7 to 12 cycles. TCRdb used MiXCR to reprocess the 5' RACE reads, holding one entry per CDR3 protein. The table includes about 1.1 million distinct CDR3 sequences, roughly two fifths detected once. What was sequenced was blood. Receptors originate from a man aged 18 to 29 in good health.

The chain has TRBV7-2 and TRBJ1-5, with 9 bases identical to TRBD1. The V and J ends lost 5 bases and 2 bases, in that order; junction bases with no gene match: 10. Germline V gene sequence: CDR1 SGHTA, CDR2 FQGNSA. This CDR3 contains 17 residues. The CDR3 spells CASSVTRTGEGNQPQHF. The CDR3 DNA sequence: TGTGCCAGCAGCGTAACACGGACAGGGGAGGGCAATCAGCCCCAGCATTTT.

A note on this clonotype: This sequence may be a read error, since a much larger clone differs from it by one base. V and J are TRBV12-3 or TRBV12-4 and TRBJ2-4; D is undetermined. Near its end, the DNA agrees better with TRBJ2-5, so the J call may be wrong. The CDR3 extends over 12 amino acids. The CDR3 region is CPSSSTGETQYF. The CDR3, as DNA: TGTCCCAGCAGTTCGACCGGTGAGACCCAGTACTTC.

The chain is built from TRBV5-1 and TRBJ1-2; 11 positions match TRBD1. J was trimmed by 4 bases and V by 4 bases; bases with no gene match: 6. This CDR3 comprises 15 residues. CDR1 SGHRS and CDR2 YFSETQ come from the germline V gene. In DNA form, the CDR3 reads TGCGCCAGCAGCCTTCGGGGACAGGGGGGCTATGGCTACACCTTC. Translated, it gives CASSLRGQGGYGYTF.

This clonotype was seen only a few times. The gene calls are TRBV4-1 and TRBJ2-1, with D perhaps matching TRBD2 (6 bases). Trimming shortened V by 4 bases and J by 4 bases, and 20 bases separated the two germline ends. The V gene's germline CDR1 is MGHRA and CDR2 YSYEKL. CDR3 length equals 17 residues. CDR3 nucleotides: TGCGCCAGCAGCCCTCCTTTCGGGGGTCGACGTTACAATGAGCAGTTCTTC. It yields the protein CASSPPFGGRRYNEQFF.

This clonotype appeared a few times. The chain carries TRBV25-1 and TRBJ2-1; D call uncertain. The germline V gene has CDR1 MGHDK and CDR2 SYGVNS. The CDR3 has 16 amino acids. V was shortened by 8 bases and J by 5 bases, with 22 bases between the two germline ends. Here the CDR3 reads CASDPPGPLLHNEQFF. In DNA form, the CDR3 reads TGTGCCAGCGACCCACCGGGTCCCCTTTTACACAATGAGCAGTTCTTC.

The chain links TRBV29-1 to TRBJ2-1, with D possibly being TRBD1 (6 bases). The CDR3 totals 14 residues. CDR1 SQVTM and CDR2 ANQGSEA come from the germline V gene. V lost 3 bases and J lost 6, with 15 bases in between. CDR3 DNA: TGCAGCGTTGACGACAGGAGAACTTGCAATGAGCAGTTCTTC. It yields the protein CSVDDRRTCNEQFF.

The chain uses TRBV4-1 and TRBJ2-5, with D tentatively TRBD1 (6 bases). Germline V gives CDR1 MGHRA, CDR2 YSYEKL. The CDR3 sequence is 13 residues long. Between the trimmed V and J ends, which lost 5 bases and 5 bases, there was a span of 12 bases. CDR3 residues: CASSGRDTETQYF. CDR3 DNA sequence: TGCGCCAGCAGCGGCCGGGACACTGAGACCCAGTACTTC.

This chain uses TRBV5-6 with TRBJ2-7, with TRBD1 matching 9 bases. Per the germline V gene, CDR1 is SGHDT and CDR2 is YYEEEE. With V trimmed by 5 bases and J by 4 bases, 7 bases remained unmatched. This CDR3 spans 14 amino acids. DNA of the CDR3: TGTGCCAGCAGATTTCGGGACAGGGAGTACGAGCAGTACTTC. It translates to CASRFRDREYEQYF.

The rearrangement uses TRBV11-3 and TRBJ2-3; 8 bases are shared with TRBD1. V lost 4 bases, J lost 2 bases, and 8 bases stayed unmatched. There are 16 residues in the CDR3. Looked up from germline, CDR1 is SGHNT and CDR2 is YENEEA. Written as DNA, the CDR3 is TGTGCCAGCAGCTCGGGGGACAGGAGAGACACAGATACGCAGTATTTT. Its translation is CASSSGDRRDTDTQYF.

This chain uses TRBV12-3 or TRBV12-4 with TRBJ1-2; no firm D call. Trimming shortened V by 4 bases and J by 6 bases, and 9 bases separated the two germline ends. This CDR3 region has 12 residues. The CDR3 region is CASSWGTDGYTF. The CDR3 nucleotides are TGTGCCAGCAGTTGGGGTACTGATGGCTACACCTTC.